A single sample is the source of the 27 T cell receptor beta chains below, sequenced in a study of T cell responses to AZD1222 COVID-19 vaccine. Measured with immunoSEQ multiplex PCR; TCRdb has only the in-frame clones, and not every one. The sample has approximately 82,000 clones, 92% seen once. Material: peripheral blood, obtained 28 days after the second AZD1222 dose. The source is an adult who received the AZD1222 COVID-19 vaccine.

The chain uses TRBV27 and TRBJ1-2; D call uncertain. Trimming left V 0 bases short and J 0 bases short, with 17 bases between. Germline lookup yields CDR1 MNHEY and CDR2 SMNVEV (reference sequence). The CDR3 is made up of 18 amino acids. CDR3 residues: CASSLSYRSATTNYGYTF. The CDR3 nucleotides read TGTGCCAGCAGTTTATCGTATCGTTCTGCGACCACTAACTATGGCTACACCTTC.

The chain has TRBV28 and TRBJ2-4, with D unclear. From germline, CDR1 is MDHEN and CDR2 SYDVKM. Trimming shortened V by 6 bases and J by 7 bases, and 10 bases separated the two germline ends. The CDR3 is 12 amino acids. CDR3 bases: TGTGCCAGCAGAAATTTCTTGAACATTCAGTACTTC. Residues: CASRNFLNIQYF.

This sequence joins TRBV28 and TRBJ1-2, with no clear D. V shed 3 bases and J shed 3 bases, with 2 bases lying between them. The length of the CDR3 is 11 residues. CDR1 MDHEN and CDR2 SYDVKM come from the germline V gene. The DNA for the CDR3 is TGTGCCAGCAGTTTGGACTATGGCTACACCTTC. Residues: CASSLDYGYTF.

V usage is TRBV2 and J usage is TRBJ2-3, with D uncertain. Between the trimmed V and J ends, which lost 3 bases and 6 bases, there was a span of 10 bases. Germline CDR1 reads SNHLY; CDR2 reads FYNNEI. This CDR3 has 13 amino acids. CDR3 bases: TGTGCCAGCAGTGAGATTTTGGGGGATACGCAGTATTTT. This sequence encodes CASSEILGDTQYF.

In this sample, this clone turned up once. This chain joins TRBV5-1 and TRBJ2-7, with 10 bases lining up with TRBD2. The junction had 3 bases not matched to a gene; V was cut back by 1 base and J by 2 bases. CDR1 and CDR2 (germline): SGHRS, YFSETQ. The CDR3 consists of 15 residues. In DNA form, the CDR3 reads TGCGCCAGCAGCTTGATGAGCGGGGGGGCCTACGAGCAGTACTTC. Protein sequence: CASSLMSGGAYEQYF.

The gene calls are TRBV12-5 and TRBJ1-2; tentative D call: TRBD1 (5 bases). The CDR3 is 16 residues long. Trimming shortened V by 1 base and J by 4 bases, and 16 bases separated the two germline ends. From germline, CDR1 is LGHNT and CDR2 FRNRAP. The CDR3: CASGLGHRCSIYGYTF. In DNA form, the CDR3 reads TGTGCTAGTGGTTTGGGTCACAGGTGCAGTATCTATGGCTACACCTTC. Full variable domain (remainder filled in from reference TRBV12-5 and TRBJ1-2): DARVTQTPRHKVTEMGQEVTMRCQPILGHNTVFWYRQTMMQGLELLAYFRNRAPLDDSGMPKDRFSAEMPDATLATLKIQPSEPRDSAVYFCASGLGHRCSIYGYTFGSGTRLTVV.

V usage is TRBV28 and J usage is TRBJ1-2; no clear D. The germline gives CDR1 MDHEN, CDR2 SYDVKM. The V gene lost 4 bases and the J gene lost 7 bases, with 16 bases spanning the gap. The CDR3 length is 14 residues. The CDR3 DNA reads TGTGCCAGCAGTTCCCTTCCGGGCGCGGGTGGCTACACCTTC. It specifies CASSSLPGAGGYTF.

The chain's CDR3 is CASCQGGTGTEAFF. The CDR3 nucleotides are TGTGCCAGCTGCCAGGGGGGAACGGGCACTGAAGCTTTCTTT. The V and J genes are TRBV2 and TRBJ1-1, with 7 bases that match TRBD1. V was pared by 8 bases and J by 4 bases, with 10 bases of the junction left unmatched. Germline assignment: CDR1 SNHLY and CDR2 FYNNEI. This CDR3 spans 14 amino acids.

The DNA for the CDR3 is TGTGCCAGCAGCTTAGGGAGGGGAACGGATGAAGCTTTCTTT. This codes for CASSLGRGTDEAFF. This rearrangement joins TRBV7-9 to TRBJ1-1, with D tentatively TRBD1 (5 bases). Between the trimmed V and J ends, which lost 1 base and 7 bases, there was a span of 13 bases. CDR3 size: 14 residues. Germline V gene data show CDR1 as SEHNR and CDR2 as FQNEAQ (reference sequence).

This clone appeared a single time. This rearrangement joins TRBV14 to TRBJ1-6, with D possibly TRBD1 on 6 matching bases. This CDR3 spans 15 amino acids. CDR1 is SGHDN and CDR2 is FVKESK in the germline V gene. Trimming cost V 0 bases and J 10 bases, with 13 bases left between them. The CDR3 reads CASSQDRGAGSPLHF. CDR3 nucleotides: TGTGCCAGCAGCCAAGACCGGGGGGCAGGATCACCCCTCCACTTT.

V is TRBV11-1 and J is TRBJ2-2; D remains unclear. This CDR3 has 13 residues. The ends were cut back, 5 bases at V and 5 bases at J, with 9 bases in the middle. Germline CDR1 reads SGHAT; CDR2 reads FQDESV (reference sequence). The CDR3 here is CASSKSATGELFF. The CDR3 DNA reads as TGTGCCAGCAGCAAGTCCGCTACCGGGGAGCTGTTTTTT.

V is TRBV18 and J is TRBJ1-2, with 9 positions matching TRBD1. V dropped 6 bases and J dropped 3; count of bases not matched to a gene: 8. The CDR3 extends over 15 amino acids. Germline loops: CDR1 KGHSH, CDR2 LQKENI. The CDR3 here is CASSPGGQGDYGYTF. CDR3 DNA: TGTGCCAGCTCGCCCGGGGGACAGGGTGACTATGGCTACACCTTC.

The chain combines TRBV29-1 with TRBJ1-2, with 10 positions matching TRBD1. The CDR3 runs 13 residues. V was pared by 7 bases and J by 8 bases, with 10 bases of the junction left unmatched. CDR1 is SQVTM, CDR2 ANQGSEA, per germline. The CDR3 sequence is CSASGQGKGGYTF. For the CDR3, the DNA is TGCAGCGCCTCGGGACAGGGGAAAGGCGGCTACACCTTC.

The chain employs TRBV15 and TRBJ1-3; no clear D gene. The length of the CDR3 is 15 residues. The V end was cut by 0 bases, the J end by 0 bases, with 6 bases between. The germline V gene encodes CDR1 LNHNV and CDR2 YYDKDF (reference sequence). The CDR3 region is CATSRDGSSGNTIYF. The DNA for the CDR3 is TGTGCCACCAGCAGAGATGGGAGCTCTGGAAACACCATATATTTT.

This chain joins TRBV7-9 and TRBJ1-4; 8 nucleotides line up with TRBD1. Trimming removed 5 bases from V and 3 bases from J; junction bases left unmatched: 11. CDR1 is SEHNR and CDR2 is FQNEAQ in the germline V gene (reference sequence). The CDR3 covers 17 residues. CDR3 sequence: CASSPTPRQGSNEKLFF. The CDR3 DNA reads as TGTGCCAGCAGCCCAACACCGAGACAGGGGTCTAATGAAAAACTGTTTTTT.

The rearrangement links TRBV19 to TRBJ1-1; D gene unclear. The germline V gene has CDR1 LNHDA and CDR2 SQIVND (reference sequence). The CDR3 has 17 amino acids. V was shortened by 1 base and J by 0 bases, with 15 bases between the two germline ends. CDR3 loop: CASSIGKGQSMNTEAFF. The CDR3 DNA reads TGTGCCAGTAGTATAGGCAAAGGGCAGTCCATGAACACTGAAGCTTTCTTT. Using reference TRBV19 and TRBJ1-1 for the parts outside the CDR3, the full variable domain is DGGITQSPKYLFRKEGQNVTLSCEQNLNHDAMYWYRQDPGQGLRLIYYSQIVNDFQKGDIAEGYSVSREKKESFPLTVTSAQKNPTAFYLCASSIGKGQSMNTEAFFGQGTRLTVV.

The V call is TRBV11-3, the J call TRBJ1-1; 7 bases fit TRBD1. CDR3 length equals 14 residues. V shed 5 bases, J shed 1 base, and the junction held 4 bases outside the gene matches. Germline V CDR1 and CDR2: SGHNT, YENEEA. The CDR3 DNA reads as TGTGCCAGCAGCCCGCAGGGGGGGAACACTGAAGCTTTCTTT. Translation gives CASSPQGGNTEAFF.

The CDR3 bases are TGCGCCAGCAGCCAGGAAGAAACCGGGCCCCAGGGAAACACCATATATTTT. Its translation is CASSQEETGPQGNTIYF. This rearrangement joins TRBV4-1 to TRBJ1-3; no definite D call. The germline gives CDR1 MGHRA, CDR2 YSYEKL. CDR3 size: 17 residues. V shed 3 bases and J shed 4 bases, with 19 bases lying between them.

The CDR3 nucleotides read TGCGCCAGCAGCCAAGGGGGAAATGGACAGGCGAACACTGAAGCTTTCTTT. This encodes CASSQGGNGQANTEAFF. This rearrangement joins TRBV4-1 to TRBJ1-1; 7 bases fit TRBD1. J lost 1 base, V lost 1 base, and 9 bases had no gene match. The CDR3 has 17 residues. Germline V gene sequence: CDR1 MGHRA, CDR2 YSYEKL.

The chain uses TRBV2 and TRBJ2-5, with 9 bases identical to TRBD2. Germline assignment: CDR1 SNHLY and CDR2 FYNNEI. The CDR3 is made up of 15 amino acids. V lost 1 base, J lost 7 bases, and 7 bases stayed unmatched. The CDR3 DNA reads as TGTGCCAGCAGTGAAGGGGGGCTAGCGGGGCCGACCCAGTACTTC. It codes for CASSEGGLAGPTQYF.

The chain couples TRBV5-1 to TRBJ1-6, with D possibly being TRBD1 (5 bases). V dropped 4 bases and J dropped 0 bases, with 14 bases sitting between them. The CDR3 is 17 amino acids. Per the germline V gene, CDR1 is SGHRS and CDR2 is YFSETQ. CDR3 DNA: TGCGCCAGCAGCCGACAGACAGCCAACTCCTATAATTCACCCCTCCACTTT. This codes for CASSRQTANSYNSPLHF.

This clone was recorded a few times. The V and J genes are TRBV12-5 and TRBJ1-1; a possible D gene is TRBD1 (5 bases). The length of the CDR3 is 13 residues. The germline V gene encodes CDR1 LGHNT and CDR2 FRNRAP. Between the trimmed V and J ends, which lost 4 bases and 1 base, there was a span of 7 bases. The CDR3 reads CASGSGTNTEAFF. The CDR3, as DNA: TGTGCTAGTGGTTCAGGGACGAACACTGAAGCTTTCTTT.

J is TRBJ1-2 and V is TRBV2; D may be TRBD1 (5 bases). Germline-derived CDR1 and CDR2 are SNHLY and FYNNEI. CDR3 length: 12 residues. V was trimmed by 3 bases and J by 5 bases, leaving 7 bases between them. The CDR3 nucleotides read TGTGCCAGCAGTGAGGGGGGGTATGGCTACACCTTC. Translation gives CASSEGGYGYTF.

The rearrangement joins TRBV28 to TRBJ1-5, with a tentative D call TRBD1 (6 bases). Trimming shortened V by 3 bases and J by 8 bases, and 17 bases separated the two germline ends. This CDR3 is 15 amino acids long. Germline lookup yields CDR1 MDHEN and CDR2 SYDVKM. In nucleotides, the CDR3 is TGTGCCAGCAGTTTGGCGGGGGGCCTCCGTGAGCCCCAGCATTTT. This codes for CASSLAGGLREPQHF.

The chain carries TRBV5-1 and TRBJ2-3; 13 bases match TRBD2. The V gene's germline CDR1 is SGHRS and CDR2 YFSETQ. V shed 4 bases and J 6 bases; nucleotides not matched to a gene: 8. This CDR3 has 16 amino acids. The CDR3 region has the DNA TGCGCCAGCAGCGCAACTAGCGGGGGGGTCGCGGATACGCAGTATTTT. It is translated as CASSATSGGVADTQYF. The entire variable domain, with the rest obtained from reference TRBV5-1 and TRBJ2-3, is as follows: KAGVTQTPRYLIKTRGQQVTLSCSPISGHRSVSWYQQTPGQGLQFLFEYFSETQRNKGNFPGRFSGRQFSNSRSEMNVSTLELGDSALYLCASSATSGGVADTQYFGPGTRLTVL.

The chain uses TRBV4-2 and TRBJ2-3; 11 bases line up with TRBD2. Germline V gene lookup returns CDR1 LGHNA and CDR2 YNFKEQ. The CDR3 sequence is 18 residues long. The V gene end was trimmed by 1 base and the J gene end by 1 base; junction bases not matched to a gene: 7. The CDR3 DNA reads as TGTGCCAGCAGCCAAGTAATCGGACTAGCGGGCGGCACAGATACGCAGTATTTT. Amino acid sequence: CASSQVIGLAGGTDTQYF.

The gene calls are TRBV9 and TRBJ1-6; tentative D call: TRBD1 (6 bases). Germline lookup yields CDR1 SGDLS and CDR2 YYNGEE. The CDR3 length is 15 residues. Deletions cut 0 bases from V and 6 bases from J, with 10 bases between. Here the CDR3 reads CASSVDQGSNSPLHF. In DNA, the CDR3 is TGTGCCAGCAGCGTAGATCAGGGGAGTAATTCACCCCTCCACTTT.